This T cell receptor (beta chain) appears in the sequencing data of a study of T cells in Graves' hyperthyroidism and ophthalmopathy. Germline V gene data show CDR1 as SGDLS and CDR2 as YYNGEE. V lost 3 bases and J lost 11, with 18 bases in between. The CDR3 runs 15 residues. What was amplified from RNA transcripts were TCR beta CDR3 regions. First-round RT-PCR targeting the TCR CDR3 was performed with the HTBI primer set. TCRdb ran MiXCR on the multiplex PCR reads and lists one entry per CDR3 protein. The table lists 350,000 to 400,000 distinct CDR3 sequences, approximately 18% of them singletons. Sequenced material: blood. The TCR sequence derives from a man aged 18 to 30 with Graves' ophthalmopathy. The chain is built from TRBV9 and TRBJ1-6; D gene uncertain. The CDR3 loop is CASSGETERNPPLHF. The CDR3 region has the DNA TGTGCCAGCAGCGGGGAGACGGAGAGGAATCCACCCCTCCACTTT.